A single TCR beta chain is shown here with its context. Those enrolled in Seattle joined during active infection and were followed longitudinally afterward. The sample is drawn from a study of blood T cell repertoires in COVID-19. The overall study: From the United States, Italy and Spain came samples of acute and convalescent COVID-19.

In the source study's methods: Amplified reference gene primers provided the basis for estimating nucleated cell counts. Here immunoSEQ multiplex PCR was the method, and the copy in TCRdb shows in-frame clones only, minus some. V, J and clone size reflect that table, while D and trimming were determined from the DNA. This sample has roughly 240,000 clones; 86% occur once, and the top ten carry 5% to 7%. The germline V gene has CDR1 KGHDR and CDR2 SFDVKD. V was clipped by 6 bases and J by 3 bases, with 18 bases between them. The CDR3 totals 16 residues. The sequence derives from an elderly woman with COVID-19, enrolled during active disease. The chain combines TRBV24-1 with TRBJ2-3, with TRBD2 as a possible D gene (7 bases). Sequencing used peripheral blood. The CDR3 reads CATSPGWRGGTDTQYF. DNA of the CDR3: TGTGCCACCAGTCCCGGGTGGAGGGGGGGAACAGATACGCAGTATTTT.